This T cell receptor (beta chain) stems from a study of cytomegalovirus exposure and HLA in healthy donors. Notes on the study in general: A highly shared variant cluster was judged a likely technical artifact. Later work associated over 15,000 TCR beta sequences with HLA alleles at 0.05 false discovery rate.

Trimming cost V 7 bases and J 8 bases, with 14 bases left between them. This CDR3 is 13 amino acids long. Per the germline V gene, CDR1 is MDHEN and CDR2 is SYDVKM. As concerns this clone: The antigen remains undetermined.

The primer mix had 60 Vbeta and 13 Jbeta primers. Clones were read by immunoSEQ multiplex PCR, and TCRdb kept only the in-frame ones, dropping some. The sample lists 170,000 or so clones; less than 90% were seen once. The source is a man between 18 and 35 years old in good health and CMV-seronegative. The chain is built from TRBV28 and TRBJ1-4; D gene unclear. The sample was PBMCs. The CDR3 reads CASTLAQREKLFF. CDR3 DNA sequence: TGTGCCAGCACCTTAGCCCAGAGAGAAAAACTGTTTTTT.